Following are 26 T cell receptor beta chains from one sample sequenced in a study of shared clonotypes between healthy human individuals. Sequencing used immunoSEQ multiplex PCR; TCRdb keeps in-frame clones, though not all of them. Counted here are some 2.3 million clones, 85% to 95% occurring once; the ten biggest clones make up 0.35% to 0.5%. Sequencing input: naive CD4+ T cells from PBMCs. Sample subset: CD45RA+ positively selected. All receptors come from a man aged 18 to 35 in good health. Some clones in this sample may be carry-over from other donors' samples.

The sample holds one count of this clone. This chain uses TRBV19 with TRBJ1-2, with 7 bases fitting TRBD1. Per germline, CDR1 LNHDA and CDR2 SQIVND (reference sequence). The CDR3 sequence is 16 residues long. V lost 4 bases to trimming and J lost 6 bases; unmatched junction nucleotides: 14. CDR3 region: CASSRTTGPGGHGYTF. CDR3 nucleotides: TGTGCCAGTAGTAGGACGACAGGGCCGGGGGGGCATGGCTACACCTTC.

V usage is TRBV10-3 and J usage is TRBJ1-1, with a possible D match to TRBD1 (5 bases). CDR3 length: 12 residues. Germline values: CDR1 ENHRY, CDR2 SYGVKD. V lost 7 bases to trimming and J lost 4 bases, with 10 bases between them. CDR3 protein: CAIMGEATEAFF. The CDR3 region has the DNA TGTGCCATCATGGGGGAAGCCACTGAAGCTTTCTTT.

The CDR3 sequence is CASSFGPDYNEQFF. In DNA, the CDR3 is TGTGCCAGCAGCTTCGGGCCAGATTACAATGAGCAGTTCTTC. J is TRBJ2-1 and V is TRBV5-6; D is uncertain. Deletions cut 2 bases from V and 4 bases from J, with 10 bases between. CDR3 length: 14 amino acids. Germline V CDR1 and CDR2: SGHDT, YYEEEE.

The chain combines TRBV5-1 with TRBJ2-1; D is perhaps TRBD2 (6 bases). The CDR3 is 19 amino acids. Germline CDR1 and CDR2: SGHRS and YFSETQ. V lost 0 bases, J lost 5 bases, and 24 bases lay in between. The CDR3 is CASSLAIRASARSDNEQFF. In DNA form, the CDR3 reads TGCGCCAGCAGCTTGGCCATCAGGGCTAGCGCCCGGTCGGACAATGAGCAGTTCTTC.

This clone has just one count. Other DNA sequences within the sample encode an identical CDR3. The gene calls are TRBV7-2 and TRBJ1-5, with D unresolved. This CDR3 has 13 amino acids. Deletions cut 5 bases from V and 6 bases from J, with 11 bases between. Germline V lookup: CDR1 SGHTA, CDR2 FQGNSA. The CDR3 DNA sequence: TGTGCCAGCAGCCTAGACTGGGGTCAGCCCCAGCATTTT. It specifies CASSLDWGQPQHF. Based on the CDR3 plus reference TRBV7-2 and TRBJ1-5, the full variable domain is GAGVSQSPSNKVTEKGKDVELRCDPISGHTALYWYRQSLGQGLEFLIYFQGNSAPDKSGLPSDRFSAERTGGSVSTLTIQRTQQEDSAVYLCASSLDWGQPQHFGDGTRLSIL.

This chain links TRBV29-1 with TRBJ2-7; 7 bases agree with TRBD1. V shed 6 bases and J 0 bases; nucleotides not matched to a gene: 5. Germline CDR1 is SQVTM and CDR2 is ANQGSEA. CDR3 size: 13 residues. CDR3 coding DNA: TGCAGCGTCCGACAGGGTCCCTCCTACGAGCAGTACTTC. It specifies CSVRQGPSYEQYF.

V is TRBV5-4 and J is TRBJ2-1, with a weak D call TRBD1 (5 bases). Per the germline V gene, CDR1 is SGHNT and CDR2 is YYREEE (reference sequence). Trimming removed 2 bases from V and 9 bases from J, with 12 bases in between. The CDR3 loop spans 13 amino acids. CDR3 amino acids: CASSLKGVSEQFF. CDR3 coding DNA: TGTGCCAGCAGCTTAAAAGGGGTCAGTGAGCAGTTCTTC.

The rearrangement joins TRBV23-1 to TRBJ2-5; D may be TRBD1 or TRBD2 (5 bases each). TRBV23-1 is noted as an ORF with a role that remains uncertain. This CDR3 has 15 amino acids. V dropped 6 bases and J dropped 4 bases, with 18 bases sitting between them. As DNA, the CDR3 is TGCGCCAGCAGCCATCCGCAGAAGGGGAGAGAGACCCAGTACTTC. Encoded protein: CASSHPQKGRETQYF.

This clone was found a few times. The CDR3 region is CASRVFDEGTEAFF. Written as DNA, the CDR3 is TGCGCCAGCAGGGTTTTTGACGAAGGCACTGAAGCTTTCTTT. This chain connects TRBV5-1 to TRBJ1-1; D is unclear. Germline V CDR1 and CDR2: SGHRS, YFSETQ. V was clipped by 5 bases and J by 4 bases, with 15 bases between them. The CDR3 extends over 14 amino acids.

There are a few counts of this clone. The rearrangement joins TRBV7-2 to TRBJ1-2; D is possibly TRBD1 (5 bases). Trimming pared 5 bases from V and 8 bases from J, leaving 12 bases between. Germline V gene lookup returns CDR1 SGHTA and CDR2 FQGNSA. The length of the CDR3 is 12 residues. CDR3 region: CASSPSGRGYTF. As DNA, the CDR3 is TGTGCCAGCAGCCCGTCAGGGAGAGGCTACACCTTC. The whole variable domain, filled in from reference TRBV7-2 and TRBJ1-2, reads GAGVSQSPSNKVTEKGKDVELRCDPISGHTALYWYRQSLGQGLEFLIYFQGNSAPDKSGLPSDRFSAERTGGSVSTLTIQRTQQEDSAVYLCASSPSGRGYTFGSGTRLTVV.

This sequence joins TRBV7-9 and TRBJ2-3; a possible D gene is TRBD2 (6 bases). The V gene lost 4 bases and the J gene lost 3 bases, with 14 bases spanning the gap. The CDR3 sequence is 15 residues long. Germline assignment: CDR1 SEHNR and CDR2 FQNEAQ (reference sequence). The CDR3 DNA reads as TGTGCCAGCAGCTGGACGGGGGTAAGGACAGATACGCAGTATTTT. It is translated as CASSWTGVRTDTQYF.

The chain recombines TRBV6-1 with TRBJ2-7; perhaps TRBD1 as D (5 bases). Between the trimmed V and J ends, which lost 11 bases and 3 bases, there was a span of 8 bases. This CDR3 has 10 amino acids. The germline V gene encodes CDR1 MNHNS and CDR2 SASEGT. The CDR3 DNA sequence: TGTGCCCTGGGGCTCTACGAGCAGTACTTC. This encodes CALGLYEQYF.

Concerning this clone itself: Additional DNA sequences in this sample encode the identical CDR3. The J gene is TRBJ2-5, the V gene TRBV5-1; D gene uncertain. There are 11 residues in the CDR3. Trimming stripped 2 bases from V and 5 bases from J, with 4 bases between. Germline V lookup: CDR1 SGHRS, CDR2 YFSETQ. The CDR3: CASSFGETQYF. The DNA for the CDR3 is TGCGCCAGCAGCTTTGGTGAGACCCAGTACTTC.

The rearrangement links TRBV7-9 to TRBJ1-5, with 12 positions matching TRBD1. The CDR3 is made up of 15 amino acids. V was pared by 4 bases and J by 5 bases, with 3 bases of the junction left unmatched. CDR1 and CDR2 from the germline V gene are SEHNR and FQNEAQ (reference sequence). Here the CDR3 reads CASSSGQGADQPQHF. DNA for the CDR3: TGTGCCAGCAGCTCGGGACAGGGGGCCGATCAGCCCCAGCATTTT.

This sequence joins TRBV7-3 and TRBJ1-1, with 9 bases that match TRBD1. Looked up from germline, CDR1 is SGHTA and CDR2 is FQGTGA. The CDR3 runs to 16 residues. The V and J ends lost 6 bases and 0 bases, in that order; junction bases with no gene match: 8. CDR3 in DNA: TGTGCCAGCAGGGTCGGGACAGGGAAACTGAACACTGAAGCTTTCTTT. It translates to CASRVGTGKLNTEAFF.

V is TRBV5-1 and J is TRBJ2-1; weak D call: TRBD2 (6 bases). The CDR3 length is 15 residues. Trimming left V 1 base short and J 2 bases short, with 10 bases between. The germline gives CDR1 SGHRS, CDR2 YFSETQ. The CDR3 DNA reads as TGCGCCAGCAGCTTGCCGGGAGAGACCTACAATGAGCAGTTCTTC. Translating gives CASSLPGETYNEQFF.

V gene TRBV9 combines with J gene TRBJ1-1; TRBD1 aligns across 9 bases. The trim removed 4 bases at V and 4 bases at J, leaving 14 bases unmatched. The CDR3 sequence is 17 residues long. In germline, CDR1 is SGDLS, CDR2 YYNGEE. The CDR3 reads CASSPKWGQGGRTEAFF. The CDR3 DNA is TGTGCCAGCAGCCCCAAATGGGGACAGGGTGGGCGCACTGAAGCTTTCTTT.

The chain carries TRBV5-1 and TRBJ2-7; tentatively, D is TRBD1 or TRBD2 (5 bases each). Germline CDR1 and CDR2: SGHRS and YFSETQ. Trimming stripped 0 bases from V and 6 bases from J, with 13 bases between. This CDR3 contains 14 residues. CDR3 loop: CASSLGGVEAEQYF. CDR3 bases: TGCGCCAGCAGCTTGGGAGGGGTGGAGGCCGAGCAGTACTTC.

Worth noting for this clone: This same CDR3 is encoded by further DNA sequences in the sample. The gene calls are TRBV19 and TRBJ1-1; D possibly corresponds to TRBD1 (5 bases). CDR3 size: 14 residues. The germline gives CDR1 LNHDA, CDR2 SQIVND (reference sequence). V gave up 3 bases and J gave up 1 base, with 9 bases separating them. The CDR3, as DNA: TGTGCCAGTAGTATTGGGGGAGGGAACACTGAAGCTTTCTTT. Its protein product is CASSIGGGNTEAFF.

The chain joins TRBV18 to TRBJ2-3; D is uncertain. V lost 0 bases and J lost 2, with 12 bases in between. The germline CDR1 and CDR2 sequences are KGHSH and LQKENI. The CDR3 is 16 amino acids. DNA of the CDR3: TGTGCCAGCTCACCACCTTCTATCGTCTACACAGATACGCAGTATTTT. Translated, it gives CASSPPSIVYTDTQYF.

The V gene is TRBV27, the J gene TRBJ2-7; D not resolved. This CDR3 spans 12 amino acids. Germline CDR1 MNHEY, CDR2 SMNVEV (reference sequence). Trimming removed 8 bases at V and 0 bases at J, with 8 bases between. The CDR3 bases are TGTGCCAGCCAGAGCCGCTCCTACGAGCAGTACTTC. Translating it yields CASQSRSYEQYF.

The chain is built from TRBV7-3 and TRBJ2-5; the match to TRBD2 covers 8 bases. The CDR3 contains 17 residues. The germline V gene has CDR1 SGHTA and CDR2 FQGTGA. V gave up 2 bases and J gave up 1 base; unmatched junction bases: 9. The CDR3 region has the DNA TGTGCCAGCAGCTTAGGTTCCGGGACTAGACTCCAAGAGACCCAGTACTTC. Encoded protein: CASSLGSGTRLQETQYF.

The DNA of the CDR3 is TGTGCCAGCAGCACGACGGCAGGACAGAGTGGCTACACCTTC. It codes for CASSTTAGQSGYTF. The V call is TRBV7-8, the J call TRBJ1-2; maybe TRBD1 (6 bases). CDR3 size: 14 residues. Trimming pared 5 bases from V and 7 bases from J, leaving 17 bases between. Per the germline V gene, CDR1 is SGHVS and CDR2 is FQNEAQ.

The sample holds a few counts of this clone. The chain combines TRBV7-9 with TRBJ2-7; no clear D gene. Germline-derived CDR1 and CDR2 are SEHNR and FQNEAQ (reference sequence). The CDR3 is 11 amino acids. Trimming stripped 5 bases from V and 3 bases from J, with 5 bases between. For the CDR3, the DNA is TGTGCCAGCAGCGCCTACTACGAGCAGTACTTC. Translated: CASSAYYEQYF. Drawing the rest from reference TRBV7-9 and TRBJ2-7, the complete variable domain is DTGVSQNPRHKITKRGQNVTFRCDPISEHNRLYWYRQTLGQGPEFLTYFQNEAQLEKSRLLSDRFSAERPKGSFSTLEIQRTEQGDSAMYLCASSAYYEQYFGPGTRLTVT.

CDR3 in amino acids: CSVRQGGYEQYF. The CDR3 nucleotides read TGCAGCGTCAGACAGGGGGGTTACGAGCAGTACTTC. The genes are TRBV29-1 and TRBJ2-7; 9 bases are a match to TRBD1. With V trimmed by 6 bases and J by 4 bases, 4 bases remained unmatched. This CDR3 has 12 residues. Germline loops: CDR1 SQVTM, CDR2 ANQGSEA.

The chain recombines TRBV5-5 with TRBJ2-7, with D possibly being TRBD2 (6 bases). Trimming took off 2 bases at V and 4 bases at J, with 16 bases between the two ends. This CDR3 comprises 15 residues. Germline V lookup: CDR1 SGHKS, CDR2 YYEKEE (reference sequence). The DNA of the CDR3 is TGTGCCAGCAGCTTAGAACGCGGGATTGGGTACGAGCAGTACTTC. Translated: CASSLERGIGYEQYF.